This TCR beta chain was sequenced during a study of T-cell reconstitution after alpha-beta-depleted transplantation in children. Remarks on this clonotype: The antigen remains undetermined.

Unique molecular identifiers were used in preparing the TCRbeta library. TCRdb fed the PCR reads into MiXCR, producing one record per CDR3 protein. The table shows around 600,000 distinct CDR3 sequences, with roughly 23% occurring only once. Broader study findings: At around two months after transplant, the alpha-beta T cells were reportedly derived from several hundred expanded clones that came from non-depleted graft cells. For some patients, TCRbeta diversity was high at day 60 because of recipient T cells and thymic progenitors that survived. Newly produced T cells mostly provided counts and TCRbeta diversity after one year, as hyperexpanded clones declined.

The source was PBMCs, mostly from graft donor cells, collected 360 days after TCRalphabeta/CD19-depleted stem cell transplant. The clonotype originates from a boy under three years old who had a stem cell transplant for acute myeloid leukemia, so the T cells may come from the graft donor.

The CDR3: CASSPGTGGFDEQYF. In DNA form, the CDR3 reads TGTGCCAGCAGTCCCGGGACAGGGGGCTTCGACGAGCAGTACTTC. The gene calls are TRBV7-2 and TRBJ2-7, with 12 bases fitting TRBD1. The germline CDR1 and CDR2 sequences are SGHTA and FQGNSA. Losses at the gene ends were 6 bases for V and 5 bases for J; bases not matched to a gene: 8. The CDR3 length is 15 residues.